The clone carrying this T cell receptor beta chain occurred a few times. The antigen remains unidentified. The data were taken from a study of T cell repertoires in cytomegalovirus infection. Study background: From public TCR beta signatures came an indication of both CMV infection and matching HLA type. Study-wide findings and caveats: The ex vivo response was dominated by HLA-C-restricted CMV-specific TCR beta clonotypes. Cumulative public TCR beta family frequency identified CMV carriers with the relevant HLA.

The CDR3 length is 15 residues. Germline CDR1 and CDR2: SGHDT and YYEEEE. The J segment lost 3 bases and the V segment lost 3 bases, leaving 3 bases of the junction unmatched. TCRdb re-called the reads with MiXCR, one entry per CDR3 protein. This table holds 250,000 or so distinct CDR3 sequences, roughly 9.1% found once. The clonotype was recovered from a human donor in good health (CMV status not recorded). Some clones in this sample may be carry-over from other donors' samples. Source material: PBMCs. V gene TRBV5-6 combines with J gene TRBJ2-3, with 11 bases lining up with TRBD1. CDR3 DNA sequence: TGTGCCAGCAGCTGGACAGGGGGCACTACAGATACGCAGTATTTT. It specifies CASSWTGGTTDTQYF.